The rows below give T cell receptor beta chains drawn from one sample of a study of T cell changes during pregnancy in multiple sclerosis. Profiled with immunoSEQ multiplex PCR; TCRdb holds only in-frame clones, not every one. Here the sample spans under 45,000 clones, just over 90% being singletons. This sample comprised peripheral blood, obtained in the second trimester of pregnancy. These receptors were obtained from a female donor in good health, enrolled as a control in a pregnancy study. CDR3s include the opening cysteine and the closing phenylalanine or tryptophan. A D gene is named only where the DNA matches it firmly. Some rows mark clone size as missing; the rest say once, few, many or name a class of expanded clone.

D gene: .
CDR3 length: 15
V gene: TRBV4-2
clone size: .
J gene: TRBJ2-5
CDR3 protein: CASSQYSGDQETQYF

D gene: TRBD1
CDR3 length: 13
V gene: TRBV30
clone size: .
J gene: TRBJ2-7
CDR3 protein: CAWSVGTGYEQYF

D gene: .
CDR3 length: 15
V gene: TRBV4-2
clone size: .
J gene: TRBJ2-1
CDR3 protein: CASSQELGPNNEQFF

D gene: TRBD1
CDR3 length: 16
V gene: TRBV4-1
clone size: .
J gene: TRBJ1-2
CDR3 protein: CASSQDRPGGLYGYTF

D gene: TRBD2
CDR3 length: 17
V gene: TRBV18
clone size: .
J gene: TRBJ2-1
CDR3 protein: CASSIPRGGAPYNEQFF

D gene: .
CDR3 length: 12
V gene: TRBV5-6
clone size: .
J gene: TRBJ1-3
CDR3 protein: CASSGLGNTIYF

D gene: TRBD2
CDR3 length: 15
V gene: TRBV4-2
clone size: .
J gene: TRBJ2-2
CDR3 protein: CASSREREGAGELFF

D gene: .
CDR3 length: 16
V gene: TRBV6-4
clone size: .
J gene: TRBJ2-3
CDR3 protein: CASSDSPDKPMDTQYF

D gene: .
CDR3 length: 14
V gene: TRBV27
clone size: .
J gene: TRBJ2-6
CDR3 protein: CASRSPRGANVLTF

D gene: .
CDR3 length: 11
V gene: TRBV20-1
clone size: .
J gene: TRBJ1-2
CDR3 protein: CSALDRYGYTF

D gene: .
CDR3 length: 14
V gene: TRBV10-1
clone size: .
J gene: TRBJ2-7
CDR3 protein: CASSPVQSGYEQYF

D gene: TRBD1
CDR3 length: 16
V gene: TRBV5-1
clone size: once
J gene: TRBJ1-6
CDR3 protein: CASSLASTGGNSPLHF

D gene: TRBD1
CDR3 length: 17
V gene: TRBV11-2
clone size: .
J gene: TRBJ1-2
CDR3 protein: CASSLVRGGTGNYGYTF

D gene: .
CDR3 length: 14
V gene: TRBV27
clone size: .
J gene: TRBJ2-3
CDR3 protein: CASSPRLRTDTQYF

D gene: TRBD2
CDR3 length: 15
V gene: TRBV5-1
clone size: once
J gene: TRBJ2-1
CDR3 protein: CASSLGTSGYNEQFF

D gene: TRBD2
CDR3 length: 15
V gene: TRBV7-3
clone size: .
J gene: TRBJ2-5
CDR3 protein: CASSLTGGSQETQYF

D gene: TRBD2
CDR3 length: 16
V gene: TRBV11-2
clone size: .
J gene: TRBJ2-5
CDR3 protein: CASSLDKGLEQETQYF

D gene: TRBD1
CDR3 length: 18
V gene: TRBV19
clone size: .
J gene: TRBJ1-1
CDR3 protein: CASTPVVQRDRQNTEAFF